This TCR beta chain was documented in a study of blood T cells in healthy people across ages. The CDR3 contains 14 residues. Trimming shortened V by 2 bases and J by 4 bases, and 14 bases separated the two germline ends. The V gene's germline CDR1 is DFQATT and CDR2 SNEGSKA (reference sequence). Sample-barcoded 5' priming and a J-beta primer mix drove a second PCR of about 6 to 12 cycles. Unique molecular identifiers of 12 random nucleotides labeled each cDNA. MiXCR, applied by TCRdb to the 5' RACE reads, yields one record per CDR3 protein. Of hundreds of thousands of distinct CDR3 sequences listed, approximately 35% are singletons. This clonotype was found a few times.

The chain employs TRBV20-1 and TRBJ1-1; perhaps TRBD1 as D (5 bases). The sequence was obtained from a man younger than 35 in good health. The material sequenced was blood. Written as DNA, the CDR3 is TGCAGTGCTAGAATCCGGGGGGAGGGCACTGAAGCTTTCTTT. It codes for CSARIRGEGTEAFF.